Listed below are T cell receptor beta chains from one sample, sequenced in a study of T cell clones after liver transplantation. TCRdb's copy holds only in-frame clones and misses some; the assay was immunoSEQ multiplex PCR. The sample carries about 70,000 clones, 80% recorded once. Source: CD4+ T cells from blood, taken 12 months after liver transplant. The receptor set was obtained from a human patient who received a liver transplant. Some T cells may arise from the graft donor. The CDR3 runs from the conserved cysteine through the conserved F or W. Fields, in order: V gene, D gene, CDR3 protein. D genes are given only for firm matches.

TRBV4-3	.	CASSHSQGYQETQYF
TRBV15	TRBD1	CATSRRPGTGFTDTQYF
TRBV18	TRBD1	CASSGDRSSYEQYF
TRBV2	TRBD1	CASRDTGAANEKLFF
TRBV19	TRBD2	CATGAGDLYNEQFF
TRBV9	.	CASSVQGKTEAFF
TRBV5-1	TRBD2	CASSSRTSGRSPSTDTQYF
TRBV5-1	TRBD1	CASSVGQGVQPQHF
TRBV5-1	TRBD1	CASNVDGDRGRYGYTF
TRBV18	.	CASSPDKISNQPQHF
TRBV6-5	.	CASSYRAAMNTEAFF
TRBV6-1	.	CASSSRGGNQPQHF
TRBV29-1	.	CSATPWGTEHEQYF
TRBV7-2	.	CASSLAPDAYYNEQFF
TRBV5-1	TRBD2	CASSLSASGNLGEQYF
TRBV5-6	.	CASSSTGRQETQYF
TRBV30	TRBD1	CAWKRQGAYEQFF
TRBV6-5	.	CASTQGRGGELFF